This T cell receptor (beta chain) derives from a study of cytomegalovirus exposure and HLA in healthy donors. Study outcomes and limitations: Serostatus for CMV was the only available immune exposure information. Analyses of presence/absence relied on an assumption of roughly uniform sequencing depth across donors. Clonal expansion was found to be greater in HLA-associated TCR beta chains than in equally common others in a later analysis.

Per germline, CDR1 LGHNA and CDR2 YSLEER. The CDR3 is 16 amino acids. Trimming took 4 bases from V and 5 from J, leaving 20 bases between them. Worth noting for this clone: What it binds is not known.

Primers included in the PCR were 60 Vbeta and 13 Jbeta primers. The repertoire was sequenced with immunoSEQ multiplex PCR; TCRdb's copy has only in-frame clones and lacks some. The sample has 120,000 to 150,000 clones; roughly 80% are singletons. The sample was PBMCs. This receptor was identified in a male donor in good health and CMV-seronegative. The chain has TRBV4-3 and TRBJ1-1; tentative D call: TRBD1 (6 bases). CDR3 region: CASSPLGAGRDTEAFF. DNA of the CDR3: TGCGCCAGCAGCCCCCTGGGGGCAGGGAGGGATACTGAAGCTTTCTTT.